A selection of T cell receptor beta chains follows, all from one sample in a study of cytomegalovirus exposure and HLA in healthy donors. Only in-frame clones appear in the TCRdb table, and some are missing; sequencing was by immunoSEQ multiplex PCR. Found here are 100,000 to 150,000 clones, more than 70% of them singletons; the top ten hold roughly 0.99%. What was sequenced was PBMCs. Source of these receptors: a male donor in good health and CMV-seronegative. Each CDR3 is given with its conserved first and last residue. Fields, in order: D gene, clone size, CDR3 length, J gene, V gene, CDR3 DNA, CDR3 protein. A D gene is named only where the DNA matches it firmly. A clone size is listed for some rows: how often the clone was seen (once, few, many), or a class if it is expanded.

>NA|NA|14|TRBJ1-1|TRBV27
TGTGCCAGCAGTTTATCAGGGGCTGGCACTGAAGCTTTCTTT
CASSLSGAGTEAFF
>NA|few|15|TRBJ1-1|TRBV27
TGTGCCAGCAGTTTATACGGGGGGGGCGTCTCTGAAGCTTTCTTT
CASSLYGGGVSEAFF
>TRBD1|few|14|TRBJ1-4|TRBV4-1
TGCGCCAGCAGCCGTCCAGGGGGAGATGAAAAACTGTTTTTT
CASSRPGGDEKLFF
>TRBD1|once|15|TRBJ1-2|TRBV6-5
TGTGCCAGCAGTTACCTCCCAGGGGGCGGGTATGGCTACACCTTC
CASSYLPGGGYGYTF
>TRBD1|NA|13|TRBJ1-3|TRBV30
TGTGCCTGGGTACAGGGGAGTGGAAACACCATATATTTT
CAWVQGSGNTIYF
>NA|NA|15|TRBJ2-5|TRBV4-3
TGCGCCAGCAGCCTTGAAATGCGGGTGCAAGAGACCCAGTACTTC
CASSLEMRVQETQYF
>TRBD2|NA|14|TRBJ2-7|TRBV6-5
TGTGCCAGCAGCCCAGCGGGGGGTGTCCACGAGCAGTACTTC
CASSPAGGVHEQYF
>NA|NA|13|TRBJ1-5|TRBV6-1
TGTGCCAGCATCAACAGGGGCAATCAGCCCCAGCATTTT
CASINRGNQPQHF
>NA|once|14|TRBJ1-3|TRBV5-4
TGTGCCAGCAGCAGGACAGAATCCGGAAACACCATATATTTT
CASSRTESGNTIYF
>NA|NA|10|TRBJ1-2|TRBV20-1
TGCAGTGCCGTCAGACATTATTCGGGATTC
CSAVRHYSGF
>TRBD1|NA|15|TRBJ1-2|TRBV4-3
TGCGCCAGCAGCCAAAGACAGGGGGCTAACTATGGCTACACCTTC
CASSQRQGANYGYTF
>TRBD1|NA|16|TRBJ2-7|TRBV5-4
TGTGCCAGCAGCTTGTTATCCGGGACAGGCGCCTACGAGCAGTACTTC
CASSLLSGTGAYEQYF
>TRBD1|NA|16|TRBJ2-7|TRBV5-5
TGTGCCAGCAGCTCGGGACCGGGACAGGGGGCCGAGGAGCAGTACTTC
CASSSGPGQGAEEQYF
>TRBD1|NA|15|TRBJ2-7|TRBV14
TGTGCCAGCAGCCTTCGGGACAGGGGCCTCTACGAGCAGTACTTC
CASSLRDRGLYEQYF
>NA|NA|11|TRBJ1-1|TRBV11-3
TGTGCCAGCAACCGACAAGTTGAAGCTTTCTTT
CASNRQVEAFF
>NA|NA|14|TRBJ2-5|TRBV2
TGTGCCAGCGATCAACAGGAGTACCAAGAGACCCAGTACTTC
CASDQQEYQETQYF
>NA|NA|14|TRBJ1-1|TRBV27
TGTGCCAGCAGTGCCCAGGGTAGGGGCACTGAAGCTTTCTTT
CASSAQGRGTEAFF
>TRBD1|NA|14|TRBJ1-6|TRBV30
TGTGCCTGGAGTGTAACAGGGGGCAATTCACCCCTCCACTTT
CAWSVTGGNSPLHF
>TRBD1|NA|15|TRBJ2-7|TRBV23-1
TGCGCCAGCAGTCATGAGGACAGGAAACTCTACGAGCAGTACTTC
CASSHEDRKLYEQYF
>NA|few|16|TRBJ1-5|TRBV5-8
TGTGCCAGCAGCCCAATGACAGGAGATAGCAATCAGCCCCAGCATTTT
CASSPMTGDSNQPQHF
>NA|NA|15|TRBJ2-6|TRBV7-3
TGTGCCAGCAGCACATACAGGGCTGGGGCCAACGTCCTGACTTTC
CASSTYRAGANVLTF
>TRBD1|NA|16|TRBJ1-2|TRBV10-2
TGCGCCAGCAGTGGGCTCCGGACAGGGGTCAACTATGGCTACACCTTC
CASSGLRTGVNYGYTF
>TRBD2|NA|16|TRBJ2-5|TRBV4-1
TGCGCCAGCAGCCAAGATCCCGTAGCGGGATGGGAGACCCAGTACTTC
CASSQDPVAGWETQYF
>NA|NA|15|TRBJ1-2|TRBV7-9
TGTGCCAGCAGCTTAGCGCAGGCAGGCGACTATGGCTACACCTTC
CASSLAQAGDYGYTF
>TRBD2|once|16|TRBJ2-2|TRBV7-3
TGTGCCAGCAGCTTATTAGCGGGGGGGGTCACCGGGGAGCTGTTTTTT
CASSLLAGGVTGELFF
>TRBD1|NA|14|TRBJ2-3|TRBV7-9
TGTGCCAGCAGCTCCACAGGGGCAGGAGATACGCAGTATTTT
CASSSTGAGDTQYF
>NA|once|12|TRBJ2-3|TRBV9
TGTGCCAGCAGCGCCGGGGAAAGTCCGCAGTATTTT
CASSAGESPQYF
>NA|once|14|TRBJ1-1|TRBV11-2
TGTGCCAGCAGCTTAGAATTTTTGAGAACTGAAGCTTTCTTT
CASSLEFLRTEAFF
>TRBD2|once|14|TRBJ2-7|TRBV7-2
TGTGCCATTCCGATAGCGGGGAACTCCTACGAGCAGTACTTC
CAIPIAGNSYEQYF